The 14 T cell receptor beta chains listed next were all sequenced from one sample in a study of human versus mouse CDR3 diversity and MHC coevolution. This table comes from immunoSEQ multiplex PCR, and its TCRdb copy is limited to in-frame clones, with some not included. There are about 83,000 clones in the sample; 85% to 95% occur only once, and approximately 0.15% lies in the top ten. Sequencing was done on a sample of naive CD4+ T cells from blood. Subset: CD45RO-negative CD62L-positive naive CD4 T cells. The receptors stem from a person aged 25-75 years in good health.

The chain combines TRBV4-1 with TRBJ2-7; weak D call: TRBD2 (6 bases). Trimming left V 1 base short and J 9 bases short, with 16 bases between. There are 14 residues in the CDR3. Germline V gene data show CDR1 as MGHRA and CDR2 as YSYEKL. In nucleotides, the CDR3 is TGCGCCAGCAGCCAAGGATGGGGCCGGCGGGGGCAGTACTTC. It is translated as CASSQGWGRRGQYF.

The J gene is TRBJ2-5, the V gene TRBV4-1; 9 bases are a match to TRBD2. V dropped 0 bases and J dropped 4; count of bases not matched to a gene: 9. Germline CDR1 MGHRA, CDR2 YSYEKL. This CDR3 has 17 residues. Written as DNA, the CDR3 is TGCGCCAGCAGCCAAGAATGGTCTCTAGCGGGATCAGAGACCCAGTACTTC. Its protein product is CASSQEWSLAGSETQYF.

V gene TRBV18 combines with J gene TRBJ1-5; the match to TRBD1 covers 7 bases. Germline trimming cut 1 base from V and 5 bases from J; bases unmatched to any gene: 5. Germline loops: CDR1 KGHSH, CDR2 LQKENI. The CDR3 sequence is 15 residues long. The CDR3 DNA sequence: TGTGCCAGCTCACCACAACAGGGGTCCCATCAGCCCCAGCATTTT. This sequence encodes CASSPQQGSHQPQHF.

The gene calls are TRBV6-1 and TRBJ2-7; 7 nucleotides match TRBD1. Per germline, CDR1 MNHNS and CDR2 SASEGT. With 4 bases clipped from V and 3 bases from J, the junction kept 15 bases outside the gene matches. The CDR3 loop spans 17 amino acids. CDR3 region: CASSAEPGQFILYEQYF. The CDR3 DNA sequence: TGTGCCAGCAGTGCTGAGCCGGGACAGTTCATCCTCTACGAGCAGTACTTC.

About this clone: At one end the junction does not follow the germline gene, possibly because of a read error. In the same sample, other DNA sequences code for this CDR3. The chain is built from TRBV28 and TRBJ1-1; a weak D match, TRBD1 (5 bases). Germline V gene data show CDR1 as MDHEN and CDR2 as SYDVKM. This CDR3 comprises 15 residues. CDR3 sequence reads: CASSLFSRVNTEAFF. The CDR3 coding sequence is TGTGCTAGCAGTTTATTCAGCAGGGTGAACACTGAAGCTTTCTTT.

This chain links TRBV6-1 with TRBJ1-6; 7 bases are shared with TRBD1. Germline V CDR1 and CDR2: MNHNS, SASEGT. This CDR3 has 13 amino acids. V gave up 6 bases and J gave up 6 bases; unmatched junction bases: 2. CDR3 protein: CASRRQGNSPLHF. DNA for the CDR3: TGTGCCAGCAGAAGACAGGGTAATTCACCCCTCCACTTT.

This clone has only a few counts. The CDR3, as DNA: TGTGCCAGCAGCTTAAGTAGCGGGGAAAAACTGTTTTTT. Its translation is CASSLSSGEKLFF. The chain joins TRBV7-7 to TRBJ1-4; no clear D gene. Germline V gene sequence: CDR1 SSHAT, CDR2 FNYEAQ (reference sequence). The CDR3 spans 13 residues. V lost 2 bases, J lost 8 bases, and 9 bases lay in between.

This clone is a singleton in its sample. The chain joins TRBV30 to TRBJ2-7; maybe TRBD1 (5 bases). Germline CDR1 reads GTSNPN; CDR2 reads SVGIG (reference sequence). V lost 0 bases and J lost 0, with 12 bases in between. CDR3 size: 15 residues. CDR3 region: CAWSVITGSSYEQYF. CDR3 in DNA: TGTGCCTGGAGTGTAATAACAGGCAGCTCCTACGAGCAGTACTTC.

A remark on this clone: Compared with germline, one end of the junction differs, possibly owing to a read error. V is TRBV30 and J is TRBJ2-3; 8 positions match TRBD1. CDR1 is GTSNPN, CDR2 SVGIG, per germline (reference sequence). The CDR3 contains 15 residues. The CDR3 sequence is CAWSAQGAGRDAQYF. In nucleotides, the CDR3 is TGTGCCTGGAGTGCCCAGGGGGCTGGGAGAGATGCGCAGTATTTT.

This clone was found once. The CDR3 is CASSGQGDEQYF. CDR3 DNA: TGTGCCAGCAGTGGTCAGGGGGACGAGCAGTACTTC. The chain couples TRBV6-1 to TRBJ2-7, with TRBD1 identical over 7 bases. The length of the CDR3 is 12 residues. Germline CDR1 and CDR2: MNHNS and SASEGT. V lost 4 bases and J lost 5; bases outside the gene matches: 2.

The V and J genes are TRBV10-3 and TRBJ1-1, with D hard to call. Looked up from germline, CDR1 is ENHRY and CDR2 is SYGVKD. Between the trimmed V and J ends, which lost 3 bases and 5 bases, there was a span of 10 bases. The CDR3 runs 13 residues. CDR3 coding DNA: TGTGCCATCAGTGAATCAGAAATAACTGAAGCTTTCTTT. This sequence encodes CAISESEITEAFF.

This chain uses TRBV10-2 with TRBJ2-1, with TRBD2 identical over 9 bases. V gave up 4 bases and J gave up 0 bases; unmatched junction bases: 4. The CDR3 contains 16 residues. CDR1 and CDR2 (germline): WSHSY, SAAADI. In DNA, the CDR3 is TGCGCCAGCAGTGTCAGCGGGAGGAGCTCCTACAATGAGCAGTTCTTC. Its protein product is CASSVSGRSSYNEQFF.

V gene TRBV27 combines with J gene TRBJ1-2; 9 bases map to TRBD1. V lost 8 bases, J lost 3 bases, and 7 bases stayed unmatched. Per the germline V gene, CDR1 is MNHEY and CDR2 is SMNVEV (reference sequence). The CDR3 has 14 residues. The CDR3 DNA reads as TGTGCCAGCTCCGGGACAGGGAAGGACTATGGCTACACCTTC. It yields the protein CASSGTGKDYGYTF.

V usage is TRBV7-7 and J usage is TRBJ2-6; a weak D match, TRBD2 (5 bases). Germline loops: CDR1 SSHAT, CDR2 FNYEAQ (reference sequence). V lost 5 bases to trimming and J lost 5 bases, with 22 bases between them. The CDR3 covers 18 residues. In nucleotides, the CDR3 is TGTGCCAGCAGCACCTTGGGAGTGCCACAAAGTCGGGCCAACGTCCTGACTTTC. It specifies CASSTLGVPQSRANVLTF. Looking up the rest from reference TRBV7-7 and TRBJ2-6 gives the full variable domain: GAGVSQSPRYKVTKRGQDVTLRCDPISSHATLYWYQQALGQGPEFLTYFNYEAQPDKSGLPSDRFSAERPEGSISTLTIQRTEQRDSAMYRCASSTLGVPQSRANVLTFGAGSRLTVL.